A selection of T cell receptor beta chains follows, all from one sample in a study of T cells in Graves' hyperthyroidism and ophthalmopathy. TCRdb re-called the multiplex PCR reads through MiXCR, storing one row per CDR3 protein. The sample comprises some 460,000 distinct CDR3 sequences, around 16% of which are singletons, and 13% to 15% rests with the top ten. The sample consisted of blood. The receptors were sampled from a young woman with Graves' hyperthyroidism. The CDR3 runs from the conserved cysteine through the conserved F or W. A D gene is named only where the DNA matches it firmly. Clone size is not always given. Where it is, it says once, few, many or a class for expanded clones.

d_call: NA; j_call: TRBJ2-3; v_call: TRBV6-5; clone_size: few; cdr3_aa: CASSYSAGQGDTQYF; cdr3_nt: TGTGCCAGCAGTTACTCCGCGGGGCAGGGAGATACGCAGTATTTT
d_call: NA; j_call: TRBJ1-5; v_call: TRBV19; clone_size: NA; cdr3_aa: CASSIRGTGQPQHF; cdr3_nt: TGTGCCAGTAGTATAAGGGGGACGGGTCAGCCCCAGCATTTT
d_call: NA; j_call: TRBJ2-1; v_call: TRBV11-3; clone_size: many; cdr3_aa: CASSLGSGLPYNEQFF; cdr3_nt: TGTGCCAGCAGCTTGGGAAGCGGGCTTCCCTACAATGAGCAGTTCTTC
d_call: NA; j_call: TRBJ1-1; v_call: TRBV27; clone_size: few; cdr3_aa: CASMVSLMNTEAFF; cdr3_nt: TGTGCCAGCATGGTGTCCCTGATGAACACTGAAGCTTTCTTT
d_call: NA; j_call: TRBJ2-1; v_call: TRBV10-3; clone_size: NA; cdr3_aa: CAISVQGKGWDEQFF; cdr3_nt: TGTGCCATCAGTGTACAGGGAAAGGGATGGGATGAGCAGTTCTTC
d_call: TRBD1; j_call: TRBJ2-1; v_call: TRBV4-1; clone_size: NA; cdr3_aa: CASSQEDRGGDFRQFF; cdr3_nt: TGCGCCAGCAGCCAAGAGGACAGGGGTGGGGATTTTAGGCAGTTCTTC
d_call: NA; j_call: TRBJ1-1; v_call: TRBV3-1; clone_size: many; cdr3_aa: CASSSREGRVGGTEAFF; cdr3_nt: TGTGCCAGCAGCTCAAGAGAAGGGAGGGTAGGGGGCACTGAAGCTTTCTTT
d_call: NA; j_call: TRBJ2-1; v_call: TRBV11-3; clone_size: NA; cdr3_aa: CASSLSGEDEQFF; cdr3_nt: TGTGCCAGCAGCTTATCGGGGGAGGATGAGCAGTTCTTC
d_call: NA; j_call: TRBJ1-5; v_call: TRBV4-1; clone_size: many; cdr3_aa: CASSHQIGGIEQPQHF; cdr3_nt: TGCGCCAGCAGCCACCAAATAGGGGGAATTGAGCAGCCCCAGCATTTT
d_call: NA; j_call: TRBJ1-3; v_call: TRBV7-9; clone_size: once; cdr3_aa: CASSLVPLGGNTIYF; cdr3_nt: TGTGCCAGCAGCTTAGTACCCCTCGGGGGAAACACCATATATTTT
d_call: NA; j_call: TRBJ2-6; v_call: TRBV11-2; clone_size: many; cdr3_aa: CASSQTFSGANVLTF; cdr3_nt: TGTGCCAGCAGCCAGACCTTCTCTGGGGCCAACGTCCTGACTTTC
d_call: TRBD2; j_call: TRBJ2-1; v_call: TRBV5-1; clone_size: many; cdr3_aa: CASSNLLAGGSDEQFF; cdr3_nt: TGCGCCAGCAGTAATCTACTAGCGGGAGGTTCGGATGAGCAGTTCTTC
d_call: NA; j_call: TRBJ2-2; v_call: TRBV7-2; clone_size: many; cdr3_aa: CASSLRTANTGELFF; cdr3_nt: TGTGCCAGCAGCTTACGGACAGCGAACACCGGGGAGCTGTTTTTT
d_call: TRBD1; j_call: TRBJ2-7; v_call: TRBV6-1; clone_size: NA; cdr3_aa: CASRPGTGGVKQYF; cdr3_nt: TGTGCCAGCAGGCCCGGGACAGGGGGCGTCAAGCAGTACTTC
d_call: NA; j_call: TRBJ1-2; v_call: TRBV5-1; clone_size: NA; cdr3_aa: CASSPLRLTGGVEGGYTF; cdr3_nt: TGCGCCAGCAGCCCCCTTAGATTGACCGGTGGGGTTGAAGGTGGCTACACCTTC
d_call: NA; j_call: TRBJ1-1; v_call: TRBV7-8; clone_size: NA; cdr3_aa: CASSLALVGGTEAFF; cdr3_nt: TGTGCCAGCAGCTTAGCGCTTGTGGGCGGCACTGAAGCTTTCTTT
d_call: NA; j_call: TRBJ1-1; v_call: TRBV7-2; clone_size: many; cdr3_aa: CASSSKMNTEAFF; cdr3_nt: TGTGCCAGCAGCTCTAAGATGAACACTGAAGCTTTCTTT
d_call: NA; j_call: TRBJ2-1; v_call: TRBV7-9; clone_size: many; cdr3_aa: CASSLVRPLLEQFF; cdr3_nt: TGTGCCAGCAGCTTAGTGAGGCCCCTCCTGGAGCAGTTCTTC
d_call: NA; j_call: TRBJ2-7; v_call: TRBV2; clone_size: many; cdr3_aa: CASSEVYYEQYF; cdr3_nt: TGTGCCAGCAGTGAAGTATACTACGAGCAGTACTTC
d_call: TRBD1; j_call: TRBJ1-2; v_call: TRBV6-1; clone_size: NA; cdr3_aa: CASMLWGQESYGYTF; cdr3_nt: TGTGCCAGCATGCTATGGGGACAGGAATCTTATGGCTACACCTTC
d_call: TRBD2; j_call: TRBJ2-1; v_call: TRBV11-3; clone_size: few; cdr3_aa: CASSTGLAGARETYNEQFF; cdr3_nt: TGTGCCAGCAGCACCGGACTAGCGGGGGCTCGAGAGACTTACAATGAGCAGTTCTTC
d_call: NA; j_call: TRBJ1-2; v_call: TRBV27; clone_size: few; cdr3_aa: CASSSAPTGGVYGYTF; cdr3_nt: TGTGCCAGCAGTTCCGCTCCGACAGGCGGGGTGTATGGCTACACCTTC
d_call: NA; j_call: TRBJ1-4; v_call: TRBV6-2/TRBV6-3; clone_size: many; cdr3_aa: CASSYGEATNEKLFF; cdr3_nt: TGTGCCAGCAGTTACGGAGAGGCAACTAATGAAAAACTGTTTTTT
d_call: NA; j_call: TRBJ2-3; v_call: TRBV20-1; clone_size: many; cdr3_aa: CSARDPTISTDTQYF; cdr3_nt: TGCAGTGCTAGAGATCCTACTATCAGCACAGATACGCAGTATTTT
d_call: TRBD2; j_call: TRBJ2-1; v_call: TRBV5-1; clone_size: few; cdr3_aa: CASSRTGTSVDEQFF; cdr3_nt: TGCGCCAGCAGCCGTACCGGGACTAGCGTCGATGAGCAGTTCTTC
d_call: NA; j_call: TRBJ1-1; v_call: TRBV5-1; clone_size: many; cdr3_aa: CASSSRTPFTEAFF; cdr3_nt: TGCGCCAGCAGCTCTCGGACGCCCTTCACTGAAGCTTTCTTT
d_call: TRBD2; j_call: TRBJ2-1; v_call: TRBV29-1; clone_size: few; cdr3_aa: CSVTTSGYNEQFF; cdr3_nt: TGCAGCGTCACTACTAGCGGTTACAATGAGCAGTTCTTC
d_call: TRBD2; j_call: TRBJ2-1; v_call: TRBV20-1; clone_size: many; cdr3_aa: CSARVYRLAGVYNEQFF; cdr3_nt: TGCAGTGCTAGAGTTTATCGGCTAGCGGGAGTCTACAATGAGCAGTTCTTC
d_call: TRBD1; j_call: TRBJ2-5; v_call: TRBV12-3/TRBV12-4; clone_size: NA; cdr3_aa: CASSTGTAKETQYF; cdr3_nt: TGTGCCAGCAGTACCGGGACAGCAAAAGAGACCCAGTACTTC
d_call: TRBD1; j_call: TRBJ1-6; v_call: TRBV3-1; clone_size: few; cdr3_aa: CASSQGISGTGNNSPLHF; cdr3_nt: TGTGCCAGCAGCCAAGGAATATCCGGGACAGGGAATAATTCACCCCTCCACTTT
d_call: NA; j_call: TRBJ1-1; v_call: TRBV7-9; clone_size: many; cdr3_aa: CATVGAPNTEAFF; cdr3_nt: TGTGCCACCGTTGGAGCGCCGAACACTGAAGCTTTCTTT
d_call: NA; j_call: TRBJ2-5; v_call: TRBV20-1; clone_size: NA; cdr3_aa: CSARDLWETQYF; cdr3_nt: TGCAGTGCTAGAGATCTCTGGGAGACCCAGTACTTC
d_call: TRBD2; j_call: TRBJ2-5; v_call: TRBV12-3/TRBV12-4; clone_size: many; cdr3_aa: CASTPGLAWETQYF; cdr3_nt: TGTGCCAGCACTCCGGGACTAGCGTGGGAGACCCAGTACTTC
d_call: TRBD2; j_call: TRBJ2-3; v_call: TRBV9; clone_size: NA; cdr3_aa: CASSVSGGTDTQYF; cdr3_nt: TGTGCCAGCAGCGTCAGCGGGGGGACAGATACGCAGTATTTT
d_call: TRBD1; j_call: TRBJ1-2; v_call: TRBV3-1; clone_size: many; cdr3_aa: CASSQENRGVSKYTF; cdr3_nt: TGTGCCAGCAGCCAAGAGAACAGGGGGGTTTCGAAGTACACCTTC
d_call: TRBD1; j_call: TRBJ1-1; v_call: TRBV7-9; clone_size: few; cdr3_aa: CASSFFKDRGLQAFF; cdr3_nt: TGTGCCAGCAGCTTTTTCAAAGACAGGGGATTACAAGCTTTCTTT
d_call: TRBD1; j_call: TRBJ2-3; v_call: TRBV18; clone_size: many; cdr3_aa: CASSRTPGQQKDTQYF; cdr3_nt: TGTGCCAGCTCTCGAACACCGGGACAGCAAAAAGATACGCAGTATTTT
d_call: NA; j_call: TRBJ1-5; v_call: TRBV20-1; clone_size: NA; cdr3_aa: CSAKEGREQPQHF; cdr3_nt: TGCAGTGCAAAGGAGGGGCGAGAACAGCCCCAGCATTTT
d_call: TRBD1; j_call: TRBJ2-5; v_call: TRBV20-1; clone_size: many; cdr3_aa: CSADLLTGALETQYF; cdr3_nt: TGCAGTGCCGACCTTTTGACAGGGGCCCTGGAGACCCAGTACTTC
d_call: TRBD2; j_call: TRBJ2-5; v_call: TRBV6-1; clone_size: few; cdr3_aa: CASTPYWTSETQYF; cdr3_nt: TGTGCCAGCACCCCCTATTGGACTAGCGAGACCCAGTACTTC
d_call: NA; j_call: TRBJ1-1; v_call: TRBV29-1; clone_size: few; cdr3_aa: CSVRGLTNTEAFF; cdr3_nt: TGCAGCGTTCGAGGGCTTACGAACACTGAAGCTTTCTTT
d_call: NA; j_call: TRBJ2-1; v_call: TRBV3-1; clone_size: NA; cdr3_aa: CASSLTSSYNEQFF; cdr3_nt: TGTGCCAGCAGCCTAACGAGCTCCTACAATGAGCAGTTCTTC
d_call: NA; j_call: TRBJ2-6; v_call: TRBV7-3; clone_size: few; cdr3_aa: CASNPGGGANVLTF; cdr3_nt: TGTGCCAGCAACCCCGGGGGTGGGGCCAACGTCCTGACTTTC
d_call: NA; j_call: TRBJ1-2; v_call: TRBV7-2; clone_size: many; cdr3_aa: CASRFKQASGYTF; cdr3_nt: TGTGCCAGCAGATTTAAGCAGGCGAGTGGCTACACCTTC
d_call: NA; j_call: TRBJ2-1; v_call: TRBV11-3; clone_size: many; cdr3_aa: CASSFGGDPYNEQFF; cdr3_nt: TGTGCCAGCAGCTTTGGAGGAGATCCCTACAATGAGCAGTTCTTC
d_call: TRBD2; j_call: TRBJ2-5; v_call: TRBV20-1; clone_size: many; cdr3_aa: CSARSGGQETQYF; cdr3_nt: TGCAGTGCTAGATCCGGGGGGCAAGAGACCCAGTACTTC
d_call: TRBD2; j_call: TRBJ2-2; v_call: TRBV3-1; clone_size: NA; cdr3_aa: CASSQKAGDTGELFF; cdr3_nt: TGTGCCAGCAGCCAAAAAGCGGGAGACACCGGGGAGCTGTTTTTT
d_call: NA; j_call: TRBJ1-6; v_call: TRBV18; clone_size: many; cdr3_aa: CASSGKADSPLHF; cdr3_nt: TGTGCCAGCTCTGGGAAGGCGGATTCACCCCTCCACTTT
d_call: NA; j_call: TRBJ2-3; v_call: TRBV3-1; clone_size: many; cdr3_aa: CASSQDTFGTDTQYF; cdr3_nt: TGTGCCAGCAGCCAAGACACCTTCGGCACAGATACGCAGTATTTT
d_call: TRBD1; j_call: TRBJ2-2; v_call: TRBV27; clone_size: NA; cdr3_aa: CASIGQGADTGELFF; cdr3_nt: TGTGCCAGCATAGGGCAGGGGGCGGACACCGGGGAGCTGTTTTTT
d_call: TRBD1; j_call: TRBJ1-2; v_call: TRBV20-1; clone_size: many; cdr3_aa: CSAQDRAVGYGYTF; cdr3_nt: TGCAGTGCACAAGACAGGGCAGTCGGCTATGGCTACACCTTC
d_call: NA; j_call: TRBJ2-4; v_call: TRBV11-2; clone_size: many; cdr3_aa: CASSLGPRGANIQYF; cdr3_nt: TGTGCCAGCAGCTTAGGCCCCCGAGGGGCAAACATTCAGTACTTC
d_call: TRBD2; j_call: TRBJ2-3; v_call: TRBV28; clone_size: many; cdr3_aa: CASSHRTSLYDTQYF; cdr3_nt: TGTGCCAGCAGTCACCGGACTAGCCTTTATGATACGCAGTATTTT